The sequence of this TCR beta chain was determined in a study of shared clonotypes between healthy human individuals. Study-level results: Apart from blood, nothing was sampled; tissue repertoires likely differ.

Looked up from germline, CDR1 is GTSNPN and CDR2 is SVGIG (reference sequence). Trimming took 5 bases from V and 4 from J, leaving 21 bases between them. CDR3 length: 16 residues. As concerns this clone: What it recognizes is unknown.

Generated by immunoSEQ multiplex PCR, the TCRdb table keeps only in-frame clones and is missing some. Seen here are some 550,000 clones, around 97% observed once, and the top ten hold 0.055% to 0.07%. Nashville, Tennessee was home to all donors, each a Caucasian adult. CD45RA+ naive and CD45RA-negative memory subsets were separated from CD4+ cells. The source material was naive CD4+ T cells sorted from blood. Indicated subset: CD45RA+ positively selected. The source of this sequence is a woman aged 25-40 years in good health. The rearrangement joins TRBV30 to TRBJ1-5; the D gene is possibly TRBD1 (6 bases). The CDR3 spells CAWAGAGGSLNQPQHF. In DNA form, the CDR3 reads TGTGCCTGGGCGGGCGCGGGGGGCAGTTTGAATCAGCCCCAGCATTTT.